This T cell receptor beta chain is from a study of OX40 agonist ivuxolimab in advanced cancers. Study-wide background: Patients with hepatocellular carcinoma, melanoma, renal cell or head and neck cancer made up the dose-escalation patients. Three partial responders included one hepatocellular carcinoma patient and two cutaneous melanoma patients. Points from the study as a whole: At doses 0.1 to 3.0 mg/kg, CD4+ and CD8+ clones expanded.

In germline, CDR1 is SGHNT, CDR2 YYREEE (reference sequence). V was shortened by 2 bases and J by 11 bases, with 19 bases between the two germline ends. The CDR3 length is 14 residues. Profiled with immunoSEQ multiplex PCR; TCRdb holds only in-frame clones, not every one. The table shows over 35,000 clones, with about nine tenths occurring only once. This clone was counted a single time. Its antigen is undetermined. The sequences come from CD4+ or CD8+ T cells sorted from blood, collected in a trial of the OX40 agonist ivuxolimab. The source is an adult with an advanced solid tumor such as melanoma, head and neck, liver or kidney cancer. The chain is built from TRBV5-4 and TRBJ2-5, with D possibly TRBD2 on 6 matching bases. The CDR3, as DNA: TGTGCCAGCAGCTTCGGGACGCCCCCGGGGGAGCAGTACTTC. Its translation: CASSFGTPPGEQYF.